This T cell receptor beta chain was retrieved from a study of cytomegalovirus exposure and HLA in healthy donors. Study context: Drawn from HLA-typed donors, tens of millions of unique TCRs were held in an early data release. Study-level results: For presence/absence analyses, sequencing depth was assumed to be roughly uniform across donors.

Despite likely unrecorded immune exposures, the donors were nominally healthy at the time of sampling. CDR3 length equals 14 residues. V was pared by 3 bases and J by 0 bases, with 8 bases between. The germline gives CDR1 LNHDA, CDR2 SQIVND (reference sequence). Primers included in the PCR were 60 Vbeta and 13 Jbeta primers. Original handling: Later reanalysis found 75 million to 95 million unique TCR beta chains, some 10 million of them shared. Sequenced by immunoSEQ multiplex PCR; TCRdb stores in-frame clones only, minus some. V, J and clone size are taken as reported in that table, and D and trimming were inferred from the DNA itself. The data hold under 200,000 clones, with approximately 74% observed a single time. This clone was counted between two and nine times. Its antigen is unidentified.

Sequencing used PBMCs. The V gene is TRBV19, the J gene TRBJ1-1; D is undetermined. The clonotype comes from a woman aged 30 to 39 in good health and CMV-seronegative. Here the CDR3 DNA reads TGTGCCAGTAGTATCGACTTCATGAACACTGAAGCTTTCTTT. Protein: CASSIDFMNTEAFF.